Below, 30 T cell receptor beta chains from the same sample are listed, as sequenced in a study of blood T cells in healthy people across ages. Next came a second PCR, run for about 6 to 12 cycles, which used a sample-barcoded 5' primer along with a J-beta primer mix. TCRdb re-called the 5' RACE reads through MiXCR, storing one row per CDR3 protein. The sample records about 1.6 million distinct CDR3 sequences, about 31% being singletons. The sequencing input was blood. These receptors were collected from a woman aged 30 to 39 in good health.

The chain carries TRBV3-1 and TRBJ2-7; unclear D gene. The germline V gene has CDR1 LGHDT and CDR2 YNNKEL (reference sequence). Trimming took off 5 bases at V and 0 bases at J, with 14 bases between the two ends. CDR3 length equals 15 residues. CDR3 DNA: TGTGCCAGCAGCGCTACGACTGGTCTCTCCTACGAGCAGTACTTC. This codes for CASSATTGLSYEQYF.

The chain links TRBV9 to TRBJ2-1; 12 nucleotides line up with TRBD2. V lost 4 bases to trimming and J lost 1 base; unmatched junction nucleotides: 9. The CDR3 is 18 residues long. Germline CDR1 SGDLS, CDR2 YYNGEE. The CDR3 loop reads CASSPLAGGLISYNEQFF. CDR3 coding DNA: TGTGCCAGCAGCCCACTAGCGGGGGGCCTTATTTCCTACAATGAGCAGTTCTTC.

This clonotype was recorded once. This chain connects TRBV3-1 to TRBJ2-7, with a weak D call TRBD1 (6 bases). Gene TRBJ2-5 matches the end of the DNA better, so the J call may be wrong. CDR3 size: 18 residues. Germline V gene data show CDR1 as LGHDT and CDR2 as YNNKEL (reference sequence). CDR3 loop: CASSLGARVSRFQETQYF. CDR3 sequence (DNA): TGTGCCAGCAGCCTGGGGGCGCGCGTCTCCCGGTTCCAAGAGACCCAGTACTTC.

This clonotype was seen many times. The J gene is TRBJ2-5, the V gene TRBV29-1, with D hard to call. This CDR3 contains 11 residues. CDR1 SQVTM and CDR2 ANQGSEA come from the germline V gene. The V and J ends lost 0 bases and 7 bases respectively, with 6 bases between them. This CDR3 is CSVEDQTTQYF. CDR3 nucleotide sequence: TGCAGCGTTGAAGATCAGACGACCCAGTACTTC.

The chain joins TRBV9 to TRBJ2-3, with D maybe TRBD1 (6 bases). Germline CDR1 SGDLS, CDR2 YYNGEE. Trimming shortened V by 4 bases and J by 3 bases, and 27 bases separated the two germline ends. The CDR3 totals 19 residues. CDR3 in amino acids: CASSHAKSQVRGGTDTQYF. Here the CDR3 DNA reads TGTGCCAGCAGCCACGCGAAGAGTCAGGTACGAGGGGGAACAGATACGCAGTATTTT.

This clonotype was seen more than once but under ten times. The chain has TRBV19 and TRBJ1-1; weak D call: TRBD1 (6 bases). This CDR3 spans 15 amino acids. Trimming pared 4 bases from V and 5 bases from J, leaving 17 bases between. CDR1 is LNHDA and CDR2 is SQIVND in the germline V gene (reference sequence). DNA of the CDR3: TGTGCCAGTAGTAGTGCGGGGACAAAGGTAACTGAAGCTTTCTTT. Translated, it gives CASSSAGTKVTEAFF.

A note on this clonotype: The junction departs from the called germline gene at one end, perhaps through a read error. This chain links TRBV4-1 with TRBJ2-7, with a tentative D call TRBD1 (5 bases). Germline V gene data show CDR1 as MGHRA and CDR2 as YSYEKL. This CDR3 comprises 16 residues. The CDR3 spells CASNQDSGNSYYEQYF. In nucleotides, the CDR3 is TGCGCCAGCAACCAAGATTCAGGGAACAGTTACTACGAGCAGTACTTC.

This clonotype was recorded a few times. The J gene is TRBJ1-4, the V gene TRBV5-5; no clear D. Trimming removed 4 bases from V and 0 bases from J, with 10 bases in between. CDR3 length: 15 residues. Per germline, CDR1 SGHKS and CDR2 YYEKEE (reference sequence). The CDR3 loop is CASSREPATNEKLFF. CDR3 coding DNA: TGTGCCAGCAGCAGGGAGCCGGCAACTAATGAAAAACTGTTTTTT.

The J gene is TRBJ2-1, the V gene TRBV5-1; the D gene could be TRBD1 or TRBD2 (5 bases each). CDR1 is SGHRS and CDR2 is YFSETQ in the germline V gene. Between the trimmed V and J ends, which lost 6 bases and 7 bases, there was a span of 17 bases. The CDR3 has 14 amino acids. Written as DNA, the CDR3 is TGCGCCAGCAACCAAACTCCCGGGACGAATGAGCAGTTCTTC. It yields the protein CASNQTPGTNEQFF.

This chain uses TRBV20-1 with TRBJ1-2; D is perhaps TRBD1 (5 bases). V was trimmed by 6 bases and J by 4 bases, leaving 12 bases between them. Germline V CDR1 and CDR2: DFQATT, SNEGSKA (reference sequence). The CDR3 sequence is 12 residues long. CDR3: CSAPKGSYGYTF. The CDR3 nucleotides read TGCAGTGCCCCGAAGGGGAGCTATGGCTACACCTTC.

This chain joins TRBV6-5 and TRBJ2-3, with D possibly matching TRBD2 (6 bases). Germline V gene data show CDR1 as MNHEY and CDR2 as SVGAGI. With 6 bases removed from V and 2 bases from J, the gap between germline ends came to 18 bases. The CDR3 runs to 16 residues. The CDR3 coding sequence is TGTGCCAGCAGCCACAAGGGGCGGGACGACACAGATACGCAGTATTTT. It specifies CASSHKGRDDTDTQYF.

The V call is TRBV16, the J call TRBJ2-5, with 8 bases lining up with TRBD1. The end of the DNA is better explained by TRBJ2-7, so the J call may be wrong. The germline gives CDR1 KGHSY, CDR2 FQNENV. The CDR3 has 13 amino acids. CDR3 sequence: CASNPGGRYEQYF. CDR3 nucleotides: TGTGCCAGCAACCCAGGGGGCAGGTACGAGCAGTACTTC.

The genes are TRBV11-2 and TRBJ2-7; the D is unclear. The germline gives CDR1 SGHAT, CDR2 FQNNGV. Trimming took off 2 bases at V and 4 bases at J, with 12 bases between the two ends. The CDR3 is 14 amino acids. The DNA of the CDR3 is TGTGCCAGCAGCTTATTTCCAGTCCCTTACGAGCAGTACTTC. Its protein is CASSLFPVPYEQYF.

On this clonotype: The germline gene is not matched at one end of the junction; a read error may be the cause. V gene TRBV3-1 combines with J gene TRBJ2-3, with 8 nucleotides matching TRBD2. Germline CDR1 LGHDT, CDR2 YNNKEL (reference sequence). This CDR3 region has 14 residues. CDR3 residues: CVSRPLAGTDTRYF. The CDR3 coding sequence is TGTGTCAGCAGGCCCCTAGCGGGCACAGATACGCGGTATTTT.

This clonotype showed up just a few times. The chain links TRBV4-2 to TRBJ2-1; perhaps D is TRBD1 or TRBD2 (6 bases each). The length of the CDR3 is 15 residues. The germline V and J ends were trimmed by 4 bases and 8 bases, with 18 bases remaining between them. From germline, CDR1 is LGHNA and CDR2 YNFKEQ. CDR3 in amino acids: CASSPIEGGRDEQFF. DNA of the CDR3: TGTGCCAGCAGCCCCATTGAGGGGGGTAGGGATGAGCAGTTCTTC.

The chain uses TRBV9 and TRBJ2-1, with 11 bases that match TRBD1. The CDR3 has 15 amino acids. The trim removed 0 bases at V and 7 bases at J, leaving 3 bases unmatched. Per germline, CDR1 SGDLS and CDR2 YYNGEE. CDR3 coding DNA: TGTGCCAGCAGCGTAGGGGGGGACAGGGGGAATGAGCAGTTCTTC. Residues: CASSVGGDRGNEQFF.

Only a few counts were recorded for this clonotype. The rearrangement joins TRBV5-1 to TRBJ2-5; 7 nucleotides align to TRBD1. The J segment lost 2 bases and the V segment lost 0 bases, leaving 1 base of the junction unmatched. The CDR3 is 14 residues long. CDR1 SGHRS and CDR2 YFSETQ come from the germline V gene. The CDR3 bases are TGCGCCAGCAGCTTGGAGGACAGGCAAGAGACCCAGTACTTC. Its translation: CASSLEDRQETQYF. Variable domain in full (rest from reference TRBV5-1 and TRBJ2-5): KAGVTQTPRYLIKTRGQQVTLSCSPISGHRSVSWYQQTPGQGLQFLFEYFSETQRNKGNFPGRFSGRQFSNSRSEMNVSTLELGDSALYLCASSLEDRQETQYFGPGTRLLVL.

This clonotype was counted a few times. The CDR3: CASSHLAGAIYEQYF. The CDR3 coding sequence is TGCGCCAGCAGCCACTTAGCGGGAGCAATTTACGAGCAGTACTTC. This rearrangement joins TRBV4-1 to TRBJ2-7, with TRBD2 identical over 9 bases. The germline V gene encodes CDR1 MGHRA and CDR2 YSYEKL. V lost 3 bases to trimming and J lost 4 bases; unmatched junction nucleotides: 7. The CDR3 spans 15 residues.

V gene TRBV2 combines with J gene TRBJ1-1; D remains unclear. The CDR3 covers 14 residues. With 2 bases removed from V and 4 bases from J, the gap between germline ends came to 11 bases. From germline, CDR1 is SNHLY and CDR2 FYNNEI. CDR3 sequence reads: CASSESGFGTEAFF. CDR3 in DNA: TGTGCCAGCAGTGAAAGCGGCTTCGGCACTGAAGCTTTCTTT. Full variable domain (missing parts from reference TRBV2 and TRBJ1-1): EPEVTQTPSHQVTQMGQEVILRCVPISNHLYFYWYRQILGQKVEFLVSFYNNEISEKSEIFDDQFSVERPDGSNFTLKIRSTKLEDSAMYFCASSESGFGTEAFFGQGTRLTVV.

A few counts support this clonotype. The conserved final phenylalanine or tryptophan is absent from the CDR3, which likely points to a read error. CDR3 sequence reads: CSARGGTGELFC. The CDR3 DNA sequence: TGCAGCGCCCGAGGGGGGACCGGGGAGCTGTTTTGT. The gene calls are TRBV29-1 and TRBJ2-2; either TRBD1 or TRBD2 may supply D (6 bases each). With 7 bases removed from V and 5 bases from J, the gap between germline ends came to 11 bases. The CDR3 runs to 12 residues. The germline CDR1 and CDR2 sequences are SQVTM and ANQGSEA.

The gene calls are TRBV7-2 and TRBJ1-5; D unresolved. CDR1 and CDR2 from the germline V gene are SGHTA and FQGNSA. Trimming stripped 8 bases from V and 1 base from J, with 12 bases between. The CDR3 sequence is 14 residues long. The CDR3 reads CASGPILSNQPQHF. CDR3 coding DNA: TGTGCCAGCGGCCCCATTTTGAGCAATCAGCCCCAGCATTTT.

This clonotype was seen many times. This chain uses TRBV2 with TRBJ2-7; D not certain. V was cut by 0 bases and J by 3 bases, with 6 bases left in between. The CDR3 loop spans 13 amino acids. Per the germline V gene, CDR1 is SNHLY and CDR2 is FYNNEI. Here the CDR3 reads CASSEAGDYEQYF. The DNA of the CDR3 is TGTGCCAGCAGTGAAGCTGGGGACTACGAGCAGTACTTC.

Only one count was recorded for this clonotype. The genes are TRBV20-1 and TRBJ2-7, with 12 bases matching TRBD2. The V segment lost 6 bases and the J segment 7 bases; nucleotides outside the gene matches: 13. CDR1 is DFQATT and CDR2 is SNEGSKA in the germline V gene (reference sequence). This CDR3 has 15 residues. The CDR3 DNA is TGCAGTGCCCCCGTGACTAGCGGGGGTGGTAATGAGCAGTACTTC. Translating it yields CSAPVTSGGGNEQYF.

This clonotype was seen at least ten times. The rearrangement links TRBV20-1 to TRBJ2-7; the match to TRBD2 covers 9 bases. Germline lookup yields CDR1 DFQATT and CDR2 SNEGSKA (reference sequence). V shed 4 bases, J shed 3 bases, and the junction held 7 bases outside the gene matches. The CDR3 extends over 14 amino acids. CDR3 DNA: TGCAGTGCTAAAACCGGGACTAGCATCTACGAGCAGTACTTC. This codes for CSAKTGTSIYEQYF.

The CDR3 DNA reads TGCGCCAGCAGTCAGCCTGGGACAGGGGTATTCTCCGAGCAGTACTTC. Its translation is CASSQPGTGVFSEQYF. The chain has TRBV4-1 and TRBJ2-7, with TRBD1 matching over 10 bases. The CDR3 consists of 16 residues. CDR1 and CDR2 from the germline V gene are MGHRA and YSYEKL. Trimming at V came to 6 bases and at J to 6 bases, leaving 14 bases not matched to a gene.

This clonotype was picked up many times. The chain's CDR3 is CASSLQGEGSEAFF. The CDR3 DNA is TGCGCCAGCAGCTTACAGGGTGAGGGGTCTGAAGCTTTCTTT. The J gene is TRBJ1-1, the V gene TRBV5-1, with a weak D call TRBD1 (6 bases). The V gene's germline CDR1 is SGHRS and CDR2 YFSETQ. The CDR3 sequence is 14 residues long. V lost 2 bases to trimming and J lost 6 bases, with 14 bases between them.

J is TRBJ2-3 and V is TRBV2; the D is unclear. Looked up from germline, CDR1 is SNHLY and CDR2 is FYNNEI. Trimming took off 8 bases at V and 4 bases at J, with 22 bases between the two ends. There are 16 residues in the CDR3. Here the CDR3 DNA reads TGTGCCAGCTATGTGCTGGGTCCGCGGTGCGCAGATACGCAGTATTTT. This codes for CASYVLGPRCADTQYF.

The chain combines TRBV10-3 with TRBJ2-1, with TRBD1 identical over 9 bases. The CDR3 is 14 amino acids. Germline V lookup: CDR1 ENHRY, CDR2 SYGVKD. After removal of 6 bases from V and 10 bases from J, the junction contained 10 bases not matched to a gene. The CDR3 bases are TGTGCCATCAGGGGGACAGGGAATTCCTACGAGCAGTTCTTC. Its protein is CAIRGTGNSYEQFF.

This clonotype turned up a few times. The V call is TRBV6-1, the J call TRBJ1-2, with 10 bases identical to TRBD1. After removal of 1 base from V and 3 bases from J, the junction contained 5 bases not matched to a gene. This CDR3 comprises 16 residues. The germline V gene encodes CDR1 MNHNS and CDR2 SASEGT. CDR3 sequence reads: CASSEEGTGAYYGYTF. The CDR3, as DNA: TGTGCCAGCAGTGAAGAGGGGACAGGGGCCTACTATGGCTACACCTTC.

This sequence joins TRBV11-2 and TRBJ1-6; D not certain. In germline, CDR1 is SGHAT, CDR2 FQNNGV. The CDR3 spans 17 residues. V was clipped by 5 bases and J by 0 bases, with 14 bases between them. For the CDR3, the DNA is TGTGCCAGCAGCCTAACGACGGCGAGCTCCTATAATTCACCCCTCCACTTT. Protein: CASSLTTASSYNSPLHF.